What follows is one T cell receptor (beta chain) and its context. What it binds is not known. The sample belongs to a study of T cells after yellow fever vaccination. Study-wide background: SMART-Seq v4 Ultra Low Input prepared the low-cell-number fractions. Study outcomes and limitations: Post-booster repertoires again held most primary-vaccination clones (approximately 96% CD4, around 90% CD8).

One entry per CDR3 protein, called by TCRdb with MiXCR from the 5' RACE reads. The sample lists over 70,000 distinct CDR3 sequences; approximately 8% were seen once. Losses at the gene ends were 2 bases for V and 8 bases for J; bases not matched to a gene: 17. The CDR3 length is 18 residues. Germline CDR1 and CDR2: LGHDT and YNNKEL (reference sequence). The V call is TRBV3-1, the J call TRBJ1-3, with 8 nucleotides matching TRBD1. The starting material was CD8+ T cells sorted from PBMCs, obtained on the day of the yellow fever booster vaccination. This TCR was recovered from a man in his thirties or forties who received the YFV17D yellow fever vaccine. The CDR3 nucleotides read TGTGCCAGCAGCCAAACCGGGACAGGAGTCGGTTTCTTGGACACCATATATTTT. It encodes CASSQTGTGVGFLDTIYF.